The 3 T cell receptor beta chains below all came from one sample that was sequenced in a study of graft-versus-host responses after intestinal transplantation. For these TCRs, the target antigens are not known. The method was immunoSEQ multiplex PCR; TCRdb's version includes in-frame clones alone and lacks a portion of them. Among about 110,000 clones, approximately 93% were seen once, and the ten largest hold approximately 1%. The input for sequencing was unstimulated CD8+ T cells sorted from spleen or lymph node cells, taken before transplant. The receptor source for this set is a human donor who was the organ donor for an intestinal transplant.

The chain is built from TRBV15 and TRBJ2-3, with D maybe TRBD2 (6 bases). This CDR3 is built from 16 residues. V was clipped by 0 bases and J by 0 bases, with 10 bases between them. Germline CDR1 is LNHNV and CDR2 is YYDKDF (reference sequence). The DNA of the CDR3 is TGTGCCACCAGCAGAGATATAGCGGCGAGCACAGATACGCAGTATTTT. Protein sequence: CATSRDIAASTDTQYF.

The chain couples TRBV7-9 to TRBJ1-1; no clear D. V lost 6 bases, J lost 0 bases, and 17 bases lay in between. In germline, CDR1 is SEHNR, CDR2 FQNEAQ (reference sequence). This CDR3 comprises 16 residues. The CDR3 DNA sequence: TGTGCCAGCAGATACCAAGGACGGAATGTGAACACTGAAGCTTTCTTT. It encodes CASRYQGRNVNTEAFF.

This clone was seen a single time. The V and J genes are TRBV6-5 and TRBJ2-5; D unclear. The V gene lost 6 bases and the J gene lost 0 bases, with 8 bases spanning the gap. Germline CDR1 reads MNHEY; CDR2 reads SVGAGI. This CDR3 contains 13 residues. This CDR3 is CASSSSYQETQYF. CDR3 bases: TGTGCCAGCAGCTCCTCTTACCAAGAGACCCAGTACTTC.